The sequence of this T cell receptor beta chain was determined in a study of blood T cell repertoires in COVID-19. The wider study: Sources were T cells, B-cell-depleted T cells, or PBMCs; the material itself was cDNA or gDNA.

Trimming cost V 0 bases and J 8 bases; bases outside gene matches: 7. CDR1 is SGHTS, CDR2 YDEGEE, per germline. CDR3 size: 15 residues. Cohort placement rested on clinical history that participants reported themselves. The table came from immunoSEQ multiplex PCR; TCRdb's copy has only in-frame clones and leaves some out. The sample includes 250,000 to 300,000 clones, 85% to 90% seen only once; the top ten take under 2.5%. The rearrangement uses TRBV5-8 and TRBJ1-4; 7 bases fit TRBD1. Material: PBMCs or T cells enriched from blood (not recorded which). This clonotype was sampled from a woman aged 55-75 years in a cohort exposed to, infected with or recovered from COVID-19 (not recorded which). CDR3 bases: TGTGCCAGCAGCTTGGATCAGGGGGTGGCGGAAAAACTGTTTTTT. Protein product: CASSLDQGVAEKLFF.